These 25 T cell receptor beta chains were sequenced from one sample in a study of shared clonotypes between healthy human individuals. This table comes from immunoSEQ multiplex PCR, and its TCRdb copy is limited to in-frame clones, with some not included. The table has over 2 million clones, 85% to 95% seen once; the top ten hold approximately 0.13%. The specimen sequenced was naive CD4+ T cells sorted from blood. Subset here: CD45RA+ positively selected. These receptors were collected from a man aged 18 to 29 in good health.

The chain is built from TRBV4-3 and TRBJ2-1, with D tentatively TRBD2 (5 bases). Germline CDR1 LGHNA, CDR2 YSLEER. Trimming stripped 0 bases from V and 9 bases from J, with 18 bases between. The CDR3 is 16 amino acids. This CDR3 reads CASSQEKKADTGEQFF. The DNA of the CDR3 is TGCGCCAGCAGCCAAGAAAAAAAAGCGGATACGGGTGAGCAGTTCTTC.

This clone was recorded only once. V gene TRBV7-6 combines with J gene TRBJ2-2; perhaps D is TRBD1 or TRBD2 (5 bases each). The length of the CDR3 is 12 residues. Trimming removed 9 bases at V and 8 bases at J, with 13 bases between. Germline-derived CDR1 and CDR2 are SGHVS and FNYEAQ. The DNA of the CDR3 is TGTGCCAGTGGGACCCTGGAAGGGGAGCTGTTTTTT. Translating gives CASGTLEGELFF.

The rearrangement uses TRBV6-5 and TRBJ1-1; D gene ambiguous. The CDR3 totals 13 residues. Germline lookup yields CDR1 MNHEY and CDR2 SVGAGI. The V end lost 1 base, the J end lost 1 base, and 4 bases lay between the germline ends. The CDR3 sequence: CASSYLQNTEAFF. CDR3 DNA: TGTGCCAGCAGTTACTTACAGAACACTGAAGCTTTCTTT.

This clone is a singleton in its sample. This chain connects TRBV2 to TRBJ2-3; D gene ambiguous. The CDR3 loop spans 13 amino acids. The germline CDR1 and CDR2 sequences are SNHLY and FYNNEI. Trimming stripped 4 bases from V and 6 bases from J, with 11 bases between. DNA of the CDR3: TGTGCCAGCAGTGCCGGCACTGGGGATACGCAGTATTTT. Amino acids: CASSAGTGDTQYF.

The chain recombines TRBV29-1 with TRBJ1-2; D uncertain. Germline V gene sequence: CDR1 SQVTM, CDR2 ANQGSEA. Between the trimmed V and J ends, which lost 3 bases and 0 bases, there was a span of 11 bases. CDR3 size: 14 residues. CDR3 in amino acids: CSVDRRQPNYGYTF. The CDR3 DNA follows: TGCAGCGTTGATCGGCGCCAGCCTAACTATGGCTACACCTTC.

This chain uses TRBV29-1 with TRBJ2-5, with 9 bases fitting TRBD1. CDR1 is SQVTM, CDR2 ANQGSEA, per germline. The CDR3 totals 15 residues. V lost 7 bases, J lost 0 bases, and 9 bases stayed unmatched. CDR3 region: CSASSGTGYQETQYF. The CDR3 DNA is TGCAGCGCCTCGTCCGGGACAGGGTACCAAGAGACCCAGTACTTC.

The rearrangement joins TRBV11-2 to TRBJ2-1, with 7 positions matching TRBD2. Germline values: CDR1 SGHAT, CDR2 FQNNGV. The ends lost 3 bases at V and 5 bases at J; junction bases unmatched: 7. This CDR3 spans 15 amino acids. This CDR3 is CASSFFGGLNNEQFF. CDR3 coding DNA: TGTGCCAGCAGCTTCTTCGGGGGGTTAAACAATGAGCAGTTCTTC.

The chain joins TRBV10-2 to TRBJ2-3; 15 bases map to TRBD2. With 6 bases clipped from V and 3 bases from J, the junction kept 4 bases outside the gene matches. CDR1 is WSHSY and CDR2 is SAAADI in the germline V gene. The CDR3 extends over 16 amino acids. The CDR3 nucleotides read TGCGCCAGCAGACGGACTAGCGGGAGGGAAACAGATACGCAGTATTTT. This encodes CASRRTSGRETDTQYF.

CDR3 amino acids: CAGRTGGGYTF. The DNA of the CDR3 is TGTGCCGGACGGACAGGGGGAGGCTACACCTTC. This sequence joins TRBV6-1 and TRBJ1-2; 10 nucleotides match TRBD1. V was clipped by 11 bases and J by 8 bases; unmatched bases: 5. In germline, CDR1 is MNHNS, CDR2 SASEGT. This CDR3 has 11 amino acids.

The chain couples TRBV27 to TRBJ2-7; 10 bases are shared with TRBD1. The V gene end was trimmed by 3 bases and the J gene end by 7 bases; junction bases not matched to a gene: 6. The CDR3 is 14 residues long. The germline V gene encodes CDR1 MNHEY and CDR2 SMNVEV (reference sequence). The CDR3 sequence is CASSLGDRGNEQYF. CDR3 nucleotide sequence: TGTGCCAGCAGTTTGGGGGACAGGGGTAATGAGCAGTACTTC.

V is TRBV5-1 and J is TRBJ2-1; 11 positions match TRBD2. V shed 4 bases, J shed 7 bases, and the junction held 13 bases outside the gene matches. The CDR3 extends over 17 amino acids. CDR1 and CDR2 from the germline V gene are SGHRS and YFSETQ. The CDR3 DNA is TGCGCCAGCAGCCTAGAATTTAGCGGGAGGGCCCGGAATGAGCAGTTCTTC. It translates to CASSLEFSGRARNEQFF.

This clone appeared a single time. This chain connects TRBV18 to TRBJ2-7; TRBD2 matches at 8 bases. The germline V gene encodes CDR1 KGHSH and CDR2 LQKENI. The V segment lost 3 bases and the J segment 4 bases; nucleotides outside the gene matches: 11. CDR3 length: 16 residues. The CDR3: CASSPWEAGEGYEQYF. The DNA of the CDR3 is TGTGCCAGCTCACCCTGGGAAGCGGGAGAAGGGTACGAGCAGTACTTC. Looking up the rest from reference TRBV18 and TRBJ2-7 gives the full variable domain: NAGVMQNPRHLVRRRGQEARLRCSPMKGHSHVYWYRQLPEEGLKFMVYLQKENIIDESGMPKERFSAEFPKEGPSILRIQQVVRGDSAAYFCASSPWEAGEGYEQYFGPGTRLTVT.

This rearrangement joins TRBV11-3 to TRBJ1-6, with 7 bases matching TRBD1. The ends lost 5 bases at V and 6 bases at J; junction bases unmatched: 19. Looked up from germline, CDR1 is SGHNT and CDR2 is YENEEA. The CDR3 is 19 residues long. In nucleotides, the CDR3 is TGTGCCAGCAGCAGAAAATGGGGGACAGCCCCTTATGGTAATTCACCCCTCCACTTT. Translating gives CASSRKWGTAPYGNSPLHF.

This clone is a singleton in its sample. This sequence joins TRBV29-1 and TRBJ2-7; 7 bases are shared with TRBD1. V trimming: 7 bases; J trimming: 6 bases; junction bases outside the gene matches: 9. Germline V gene sequence: CDR1 SQVTM, CDR2 ANQGSEA. The CDR3 extends over 12 amino acids. DNA of the CDR3: TGCAGCGCTCGACAGGGTGATTTCGAGCAGTACTTC. It translates to CSARQGDFEQYF.

The chain couples TRBV6-1 to TRBJ1-2, with D perhaps matching TRBD1 (5 bases). V gave up 6 bases and J gave up 5 bases, with 13 bases separating them. CDR3 size: 13 residues. Germline CDR1 is MNHNS and CDR2 is SASEGT. The CDR3 loop reads CASSKGVQYGYTF. CDR3 coding DNA: TGTGCCAGCAGCAAAGGGGTGCAGTATGGCTACACCTTC.

Only a few counts were recorded for this clone. The chain joins TRBV27 to TRBJ1-6; D not certain. The ends were cut back, 5 bases at V and 6 bases at J, with 11 bases in the middle. The CDR3 covers 14 residues. CDR1 and CDR2 (germline): MNHEY, SMNVEV (reference sequence). CDR3 sequence reads: CASSLGRTNSPLHF. For the CDR3, the DNA is TGTGCCAGCAGTCTCGGACGGACTAATTCACCCCTCCACTTT.

The chain recombines TRBV7-9 with TRBJ2-7; D is ambiguous. Germline V gene sequence: CDR1 SEHNR, CDR2 FQNEAQ (reference sequence). The CDR3 is 14 amino acids. V was pared by 3 bases and J by 0 bases, with 9 bases between. The CDR3 loop reads CASSLPVSSYEQYF. The CDR3 DNA sequence: TGTGCCAGCAGCTTGCCCGTGAGCTCCTACGAGCAGTACTTC.

The V and J genes are TRBV12-5 and TRBJ2-5, with D maybe TRBD1 (5 bases). The germline V and J ends were trimmed by 3 bases and 7 bases, with 12 bases remaining between them. Germline values: CDR1 LGHNT, CDR2 FRNRAP. The length of the CDR3 is 13 residues. The CDR3 loop is CASGFLPQGTQYF. For the CDR3, the DNA is TGTGCTAGTGGTTTCCTCCCTCAGGGGACCCAGTACTTC. The full variable domain, with the rest looked up from reference TRBV12-5 and TRBJ2-5, is DARVTQTPRHKVTEMGQEVTMRCQPILGHNTVFWYRQTMMQGLELLAYFRNRAPLDDSGMPKDRFSAEMPDATLATLKIQPSEPRDSAVYFCASGFLPQGTQYFGPGTRLLVL.

This sequence joins TRBV29-1 and TRBJ2-2, with a weak D call TRBD1 (5 bases). V lost 4 bases, J lost 7 bases, and 16 bases lay in between. The CDR3 is 14 residues long. CDR1 and CDR2 (germline): SQVTM, ANQGSEA. This chain's CDR3 is CSVGTQAVGGELFF. As DNA, the CDR3 is TGCAGCGTTGGGACACAGGCGGTTGGCGGGGAGCTGTTTTTT.

Regarding this clone: Possible read error: a much larger clone is one base away. The sample has other DNA sequences that encode this CDR3 too. Here the CDR3 reads CASSVRLQSSYEQYF. The CDR3 nucleotides read TGTGCCAGCAGTGTCCGTTTACAGAGCTCCTACGAGCAGTATTTC. The chain combines TRBV2 with TRBJ2-7; D gene uncertain. Looked up from germline, CDR1 is SNHLY and CDR2 is FYNNEI. This CDR3 has 15 amino acids. Full variable domain (rest looked up from reference TRBV2 and TRBJ2-7): EPEVTQTPSHQVTQMGQEVILRCVPISNHLYFYWYRQILGQKVEFLVSFYNNEISEKSEIFDDQFSVERPDGSNFTLKIRSTKLEDSAMYFCASSVRLQSSYEQYFGPGTRLTVT.

The V call is TRBV23-1, the J call TRBJ2-7; 9 nucleotides agree with TRBD1. TRBV23-1 is an ORF; its function is uncertain. This CDR3 comprises 16 residues. Germline trimming cut 3 bases from V and 1 base from J; bases unmatched to any gene: 7. CDR3 region: CASSHPGTGLSYEQYF. CDR3 bases: TGCGCCAGCAGTCACCCTGGGACAGGGCTGTCCTACGAGCAGTACTTC.

J is TRBJ2-7 and V is TRBV18, with TRBD1 matching 9 bases. This CDR3 has 20 residues. Per the germline V gene, CDR1 is KGHSH and CDR2 is LQKENI. The V gene end was trimmed by 1 base and the J gene end by 5 bases; junction bases not matched to a gene: 21. The DNA for the CDR3 is TGTGCCAGCTCACCACTTTCCGTCCATCTTGTCCTGACAGGGGGAAACGAGCAGTACTTC. It yields the protein CASSPLSVHLVLTGGNEQYF.

This chain connects TRBV18 to TRBJ1-5, with a tentative D call TRBD1 (6 bases). The ends were cut back, 4 bases at V and 0 bases at J, with 10 bases in the middle. CDR3 length: 15 amino acids. Germline CDR1 is KGHSH and CDR2 is LQKENI. The CDR3 nucleotides read TGTGCCAGCTCACTACAGGGAGATAGCAATCAGCCCCAGCATTTT. The encoded protein is CASSLQGDSNQPQHF.

In the case of this clone: The identical CDR3 is also encoded by other nucleotide sequences in the sample. The gene calls are TRBV18 and TRBJ1-5, with a possible D match to TRBD1 (5 bases). This CDR3 is 16 amino acids long. Per germline, CDR1 KGHSH and CDR2 LQKENI. V lost 0 bases and J lost 2, with 11 bases in between. CDR3: CASSPPGQGGNQPQHF. DNA of the CDR3: TGTGCCAGCTCACCACCTGGGCAGGGAGGCAATCAGCCCCAGCATTTT.

The V call is TRBV11-3, the J call TRBJ2-1, with D tentatively TRBD2 (6 bases). V lost 5 bases and J 6 bases, leaving 11 bases between the germline ends. The germline CDR1 and CDR2 sequences are SGHNT and YENEEA. This CDR3 region has 13 residues. For the CDR3, the DNA is TGTGCCAGCAGCCTCGGGACTTTCAATGAGCAGTTCTTC. It codes for CASSLGTFNEQFF. The full variable domain, with the rest looked up from reference TRBV11-3 and TRBJ2-1, is EAGVVQSPRYKIIEKKQPVAFWCNPISGHNTLYWYLQNLGQGPELLIRYENEEAVDDSQLPKDRFSAERLKGVDSTLKIQPAELGDSAVYLCASSLGTFNEQFFGPGTRLTVL.